This record concerns one T cell receptor (beta chain) sequence. Its antigen is not identified. These data originate in a study of molecular identifiers for immune sequencing clone quantification. Study-level results: Identical barcode-sharing TCR molecules could lead to underestimated sizes for highly expanded clones. The study found clones above 20 RNA copies held over 98% of effector molecules and under 1% in naive cells.

TCRdb reanalysed the PCR reads using MiXCR and keeps one entry per CDR3 protein. The profile shows some 590,000 distinct CDR3 sequences, 25% of them singletons. Sequences were obtained from naive CD8+ T cells from blood, with Jurkat cell RNA spiked in. Subset specified: FACS-sorted CD8+CD4-CCR7+CD45RA+ naive T cells. The TCR originated in a human donor in good health. Some libraries in this study had Jurkat cell RNA spiked in.

The CDR3 nucleotides are TGTGCCACCAGTGCCGGAGCCTGGTCCGTGGGGAATGAGCAGTTCTTC. This gives the protein CATSAGAWSVGNEQFF. The J gene is TRBJ2-1, the V gene TRBV24-1; no clear D gene. Germline-derived CDR1 and CDR2 are KGHDR and SFDVKD. The CDR3 runs to 16 residues. V was pared by 5 bases and J by 7 bases, with 20 bases between.